The next 30 T cell receptor beta chains were all read from a single sample in a study of identical twins. MiXCR, applied by TCRdb to the 5' RACE reads, yields one record per CDR3 protein. The repertoire consists of about 720,000 distinct CDR3 sequences, with approximately 18% occurring once and the leading ten covering under 15%. These same records also appear under a second study, on T cells expressing NK-cell markers.

The specimen was PBMCs. The receptor source for this set is a young woman in good health.

This chain joins TRBV7-2 and TRBJ2-7, with 9 nucleotides matching TRBD2. CDR1 SGHTA and CDR2 FQGNSA come from the germline V gene. The CDR3 consists of 17 residues. J gave up 0 bases and V 5 bases, and 11 bases lay outside the gene matches. The CDR3 nucleotides are TGTGCCAGCAGCGATCCCCTCAGCGGGAGGCTCTCCTACGAGCAGTACTTC. It encodes CASSDPLSGRLSYEQYF.

This chain joins TRBV6-1 and TRBJ2-1; 9 positions match TRBD2. Germline V gives CDR1 MNHNS, CDR2 SASEGT. CDR3 size: 17 residues. The junction had 11 bases not matched to a gene; V was cut back by 7 bases and J by 1 base. In DNA form, the CDR3 reads TGTGCCAGCAAGGGTTGGCGGGGGGGCCAGTCCTACAATGAGCAGTTCTTC. This translates into CASKGWRGGQSYNEQFF.

V gene TRBV15 combines with J gene TRBJ1-5, with D possibly TRBD1 on 6 matching bases. The CDR3 consists of 14 residues. V was pared by 3 bases and J by 6 bases, with 12 bases between. Per the germline V gene, CDR1 is LNHNV and CDR2 is YYDKDF (reference sequence). This CDR3 is CATSSSGAIQPQHF. CDR3 nucleotide sequence: TGTGCCACCAGCAGCTCAGGGGCCATTCAGCCCCAGCATTTT.

This clonotype has a handful of counts. The rearrangement links TRBV7-9 to TRBJ1-1; D is possibly TRBD1 (6 bases). The ends were cut back, 5 bases at V and 8 bases at J, with 18 bases in the middle. CDR3 length: 14 residues. Germline V gene data show CDR1 as SEHNR and CDR2 as FQNEAQ (reference sequence). CDR3 coding DNA: TGTGCCAGCAGCCCCGGGACATATGGGGTGGAAGCTTTCTTT. This sequence encodes CASSPGTYGVEAFF. Full variable domain (missing parts from reference TRBV7-9 and TRBJ1-1): DTGVSQNPRHKITKRGQNVTFRCDPISEHNRLYWYRQTLGQGPEFLTYFQNEAQLEKSRLLSDRFSAERPKGSFSTLEIQRTEQGDSAMYLCASSPGTYGVEAFFGQGTRLTVV.

This clonotype was seen a few times. The chain combines TRBV5-1 with TRBJ2-7; 7 bases line up with TRBD1. The CDR3 contains 13 residues. Germline CDR1 and CDR2: SGHRS and YFSETQ. Trimming cost V 2 bases and J 5 bases; bases outside gene matches: 4. The CDR3 region has the DNA TGCGCCAGCAGCTTTCGACAGGGTAACGAGCAGTACTTC. Amino acids: CASSFRQGNEQYF. The entire variable domain, with the rest obtained from reference TRBV5-1 and TRBJ2-7, is as follows: KAGVTQTPRYLIKTRGQQVTLSCSPISGHRSVSWYQQTPGQGLQFLFEYFSETQRNKGNFPGRFSGRQFSNSRSEMNVSTLELGDSALYLCASSFRQGNEQYFGPGTRLTVT.

This clonotype came up many times. One end of the junction varies from germline; a read error may be responsible. J is TRBJ2-1 and V is TRBV19; no clear D gene. Germline V lookup: CDR1 LNHDA, CDR2 SQIVND (reference sequence). The CDR3 is 13 amino acids. The CDR3 is CASSIGTYNEQFF. The CDR3 DNA is TGTGCCAGCAGTATAGGGACCTACAATGAGCAGTTCTTC.

This clonotype was detected a few times. This chain uses TRBV25-1 with TRBJ2-3, with 7 bases lining up with TRBD2. V was pared by 4 bases and J by 0 bases, with 4 bases of the junction left unmatched. The CDR3 covers 15 residues. From germline, CDR1 is MGHDK and CDR2 SYGVNS. The CDR3 DNA follows: TGTGCCAGCAGTGGAAGCGGGACTAGCACAGATACGCAGTATTTT. This translates into CASSGSGTSTDTQYF.

The chain employs TRBV6-1 and TRBJ2-6; D ambiguous. The CDR3 length is 15 residues. Trimming stripped 5 bases from V and 0 bases from J, with 8 bases between. Germline V gene sequence: CDR1 MNHNS, CDR2 SASEGT. This chain's CDR3 is CASSSWVSGANVLTF. CDR3 DNA: TGTGCCAGCAGTAGCTGGGTCTCTGGGGCCAACGTCCTGACTTTC.

This clonotype was recorded only once. V is TRBV5-1 and J is TRBJ2-3, with 9 bases fitting TRBD2. CDR1 is SGHRS and CDR2 is YFSETQ in the germline V gene. Germline trimming cut 3 bases from V and 2 bases from J; bases unmatched to any gene: 7. The CDR3 runs to 16 residues. The CDR3 DNA reads as TGCGCCAGCAGCTCGGGACTAGCTTCGACCACAGATACGCAGTATTTT. Protein: CASSSGLASTTDTQYF.

This chain connects TRBV5-4 to TRBJ2-2, with 11 bases aligning to TRBD2. The CDR3 length is 15 residues. J gave up 4 bases and V 5 bases, and 4 bases lay outside the gene matches. Germline V gene lookup returns CDR1 SGHNT and CDR2 YYREEE (reference sequence). CDR3 in amino acids: CASSAGLAATGELFF. The CDR3 region has the DNA TGTGCCAGCAGTGCGGGACTAGCGGCCACCGGGGAGCTGTTTTTT.

The rearrangement joins TRBV6-1 to TRBJ1-2, with 7 nucleotides matching TRBD1. The CDR3 sequence is 15 residues long. The germline V gene encodes CDR1 MNHNS and CDR2 SASEGT. V was clipped by 6 bases and J by 6 bases; unmatched bases: 13. CDR3 region: CASRNTGHQGDGYTF. The CDR3 bases are TGTGCCAGCAGAAATACGGGACACCAGGGGGATGGCTACACCTTC.

This clonotype turned up a few times. J is TRBJ2-7 and V is TRBV12-3 or TRBV12-4; 8 bases match TRBD1. Trimming took 3 bases from V and 5 from J; bases not matched to a gene: 6. The CDR3 loop spans 14 amino acids. CDR3 protein: CASSFGQGAHEQYF. In DNA, the CDR3 is TGTGCCAGCAGTTTCGGGCAGGGGGCTCACGAGCAGTACTTC.

The rearrangement links TRBV13 to TRBJ1-1; 8 bases map to TRBD1. The CDR3 runs to 15 residues. Germline V gene lookup returns CDR1 PRHDT and CDR2 FYEKMQ (reference sequence). V was pared by 5 bases and J by 1 base, with 6 bases of the junction left unmatched. The CDR3, as DNA: TGTGCCAGCAGCCGCGGACAGGGAAAGAACACTGAAGCTTTCTTT. This codes for CASSRGQGKNTEAFF.

This clonotype has a handful of counts. The chain joins TRBV20-1 to TRBJ2-3, with 7 bases fitting TRBD2. The CDR3 runs to 17 residues. Germline trimming cut 3 bases from V and 5 bases from J; bases unmatched to any gene: 17. Germline CDR1 reads DFQATT; CDR2 reads SNEGSKA (reference sequence). The CDR3: CSARARAGPLGQDTQYF. The CDR3 coding sequence is TGCAGTGCTAGGGCCAGAGCGGGGCCCCTCGGCCAAGATACGCAGTATTTT.

This clonotype was seen just once. The chain combines TRBV5-3 with TRBJ1-2; the D is unclear. TRBV5-3 is known as an ORF, though its function is uncertain. The V end lost 8 bases, the J end lost 6 bases, and 20 bases lay between the germline ends. CDR3 length equals 14 residues. The CDR3: CARSPGISWHGYTF. The CDR3 DNA sequence: TGTGCCAGGAGCCCCGGGATATCCTGGCATGGCTACACCTTC.

This clonotype has only a few counts. The V gene is TRBV20-1, the J gene TRBJ1-4; maybe TRBD1 (5 bases). This CDR3 region has 13 residues. CDR1 is DFQATT and CDR2 is SNEGSKA in the germline V gene (reference sequence). V shed 3 bases and J shed 4 bases, with 9 bases lying between them. In DNA, the CDR3 is TGCAGTGCTAGTGCGCAGGGTAATGAAAAACTGTTTTTT. Translation: CSASAQGNEKLFF.

This clonotype appeared a few times. The genes are TRBV20-1 and TRBJ2-3, with 8 bases identical to TRBD2. Trimming cost V 0 bases and J 0 bases; bases outside gene matches: 5. CDR1 and CDR2 (germline): DFQATT, SNEGSKA (reference sequence). This CDR3 contains 16 residues. CDR3 coding DNA: TGCAGTGCTAGAGATTACACGGGAGGGAGCACAGATACGCAGTATTTT. Residues: CSARDYTGGSTDTQYF.

The chain joins TRBV12-3 or TRBV12-4 to TRBJ2-5, with a possible D match to TRBD2 (7 bases). This CDR3 spans 15 amino acids. V lost 0 bases to trimming and J lost 7 bases, with 15 bases between them. The CDR3 DNA reads TGTGCCAGCAGTTTAGCGGGGGGGCCCCCTGGGACCCAGTACTTC. Amino acids: CASSLAGGPPGTQYF.

The chain combines TRBV7-9 with TRBJ2-3; TRBD1 matches at 7 bases. The CDR3 is made up of 15 amino acids. Looked up from germline, CDR1 is SEHNR and CDR2 is FQNEAQ (reference sequence). V lost 4 bases and J lost 2; bases outside the gene matches: 6. CDR3 sequence: CASSSTGDHTDTQYF. Written as DNA, the CDR3 is TGTGCCAGCAGCTCAACAGGGGACCACACAGATACGCAGTATTTT.

The chain carries TRBV9 and TRBJ1-2; D remains unclear. The CDR3 runs to 15 residues. The germline CDR1 and CDR2 sequences are SGDLS and YYNGEE. Trimming left V 3 bases short and J 3 bases short, with 15 bases between. The CDR3 sequence is CASSANLDRHYGYTF. Here the CDR3 DNA reads TGTGCCAGCAGCGCTAACTTGGACCGACACTATGGCTACACCTTC. Full variable domain (rest looked up from reference TRBV9 and TRBJ1-2): DSGVTQTPKHLITATGQRVTLRCSPRSGDLSVYWYQQSLDQGLQFLIQYYNGEERAKGNILERFSAQQFPDLHSELNLSSLELGDSALYFCASSANLDRHYGYTFGSGTRLTVV.

This clonotype was observed a handful of times. The rearrangement joins TRBV9 to TRBJ2-1, with 7 positions matching TRBD1. Germline CDR1 reads SGDLS; CDR2 reads YYNGEE. The CDR3 extends over 17 amino acids. Trimming took 3 bases from V and 0 from J; bases not matched to a gene: 9. The CDR3 DNA reads TGTGCCAGCAGCGACCCTGGGACAGCGAGCTCCTACAATGAGCAGTTCTTC. This gives the protein CASSDPGTASSYNEQFF.

Here the CDR3 DNA reads TGTGCCAGCAGCTTACTATTAGGGAGGCGGACCTACGAGCAGTACTTC. This encodes CASSLLLGRRTYEQYF. The chain employs TRBV11-2 and TRBJ2-7; D perhaps matches TRBD2 (6 bases). With 2 bases removed from V and 2 bases from J, the gap between germline ends came to 16 bases. CDR3 length: 16 residues. The V gene's germline CDR1 is SGHAT and CDR2 FQNNGV.

The chain couples TRBV28 to TRBJ2-7; tentative D call: TRBD2 (6 bases). This CDR3 is built from 14 residues. In germline, CDR1 is MDHEN, CDR2 SYDVKM. V lost 5 bases and J lost 5, with 16 bases in between. The CDR3 DNA is TGTGCCAGCAGTGGGCGCAGGTCGGGGGACGAGCAGTACTTC. Encoded protein: CASSGRRSGDEQYF.

This clonotype was found a few times. The rearrangement links TRBV29-1 to TRBJ2-7, with D perhaps being TRBD1 or TRBD2 (5 bases each). V lost 4 bases to trimming and J lost 0 bases, with 13 bases between them. CDR3 size: 14 residues. CDR1 is SQVTM and CDR2 is ANQGSEA in the germline V gene. Written as DNA, the CDR3 is TGCAGCGTTGGGGGGTTCGGAGGCTCCTACGAGCAGTACTTC. Translated: CSVGGFGGSYEQYF.

This clonotype was seen only a few times. The rearrangement uses TRBV7-9 and TRBJ2-1; 8 bases match TRBD2. Germline lookup yields CDR1 SEHNR and CDR2 FQNEAQ (reference sequence). V lost 5 bases and J lost 6; bases outside the gene matches: 6. The CDR3 runs 14 residues. The CDR3 sequence: CASSPKREFNEQFF. CDR3 nucleotide sequence: TGTGCCAGCAGCCCGAAGCGGGAGTTCAATGAGCAGTTCTTC.

V is TRBV27 and J is TRBJ2-7, with D perhaps matching TRBD1 (6 bases). Germline CDR1 MNHEY, CDR2 SMNVEV (reference sequence). The CDR3 runs to 14 residues. Trimming removed 6 bases at V and 3 bases at J, with 15 bases between. CDR3 amino acids: CASRPVRQVYEQYF. The CDR3 bases are TGTGCCAGCAGACCCGTGAGACAGGTCTACGAGCAGTACTTC.

The CDR3 region has the DNA TGTGCCAGCAGTCTAGGGTTTAGCGGCTACACCTTC. It encodes CASSLGFSGYTF. This chain connects TRBV12-3 or TRBV12-4 to TRBJ1-2; D not resolved. The CDR3 is 12 residues long. V dropped 5 bases and J dropped 8 bases, with 12 bases sitting between them.

The J gene is TRBJ2-5, the V gene TRBV29-1; the D gene is possibly TRBD1 (6 bases). Germline lookup yields CDR1 SQVTM and CDR2 ANQGSEA. Trimming shortened V by 4 bases and J by 0 bases, and 12 bases separated the two germline ends. This CDR3 region has 14 residues. The CDR3 protein is CSVAPTGYQETQYF. The CDR3 nucleotides read TGCAGCGTTGCCCCAACAGGGTACCAAGAGACCCAGTACTTC.

This clonotype was detected a few times. The chain links TRBV7-2 to TRBJ2-7; no firm D call. The germline V gene has CDR1 SGHTA and CDR2 FQGNSA. Between the trimmed V and J ends, which lost 4 bases and 0 bases, there was a span of 7 bases. This CDR3 spans 13 amino acids. DNA of the CDR3: TGTGCCAGCAGCTCCAAAAGCTCCTACGAGCAGTACTTC. As protein: CASSSKSSYEQYF.

The chain couples TRBV10-3 to TRBJ2-7, with TRBD1 matching 11 bases. CDR1 ENHRY and CDR2 SYGVKD come from the germline V gene. This CDR3 region has 11 residues. The V and J ends lost 11 bases and 6 bases, in that order; junction bases with no gene match: 3. CDR3 nucleotide sequence: TGTGCCGTGGGACAGGGGGTCGAGCAGTACTTC. The encoded protein is CAVGQGVEQYF.